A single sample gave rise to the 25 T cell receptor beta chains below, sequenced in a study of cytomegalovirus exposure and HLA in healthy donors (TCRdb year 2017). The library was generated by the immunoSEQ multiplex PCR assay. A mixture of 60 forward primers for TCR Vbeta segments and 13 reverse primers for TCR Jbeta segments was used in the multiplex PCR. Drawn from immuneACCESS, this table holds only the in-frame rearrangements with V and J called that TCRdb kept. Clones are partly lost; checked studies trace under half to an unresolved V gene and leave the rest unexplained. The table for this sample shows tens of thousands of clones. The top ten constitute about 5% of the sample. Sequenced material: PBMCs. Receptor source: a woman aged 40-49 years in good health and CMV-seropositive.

CDR3 in DNA: TGTGCCAGCAGTGACATGGCTCAGGGCTCCTACAATGAGCAGTTCTTC. As protein: CASSDMAQGSYNEQFF. V gene TRBV6-4 combines with J gene TRBJ2-1; a possible D gene is TRBD1 (5 bases). CDR1 is MRHNA, CDR2 SNTAGT, per germline. CDR3 size: 16 residues. V was shortened by 2 bases and J by 0 bases, with 11 bases between the two germline ends.

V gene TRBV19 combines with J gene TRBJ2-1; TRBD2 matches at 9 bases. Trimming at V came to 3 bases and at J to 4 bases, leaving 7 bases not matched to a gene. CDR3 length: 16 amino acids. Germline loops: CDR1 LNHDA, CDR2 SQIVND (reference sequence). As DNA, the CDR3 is TGTGCCAGTAGTATCGCGGCGACTAGCGGATACAATGAGCAGTTCTTC. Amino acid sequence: CASSIAATSGYNEQFF.

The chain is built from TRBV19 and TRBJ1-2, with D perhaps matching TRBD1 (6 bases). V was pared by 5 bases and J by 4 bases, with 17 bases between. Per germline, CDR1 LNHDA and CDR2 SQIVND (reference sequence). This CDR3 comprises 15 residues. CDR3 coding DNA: TGTGCCAGTAGTTCACAGAGGGGAGGGGGCTATGGCTACACCTTC. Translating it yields CASSSQRGGGYGYTF.

The CDR3 DNA follows: TGTGCCAGCAGTGAAGAGGAGGGGACAGGGAGCTATGGCTACACCTTC. Residues: CASSEEEGTGSYGYTF. This chain joins TRBV6-1 and TRBJ1-2, with 9 bases fitting TRBD1. V dropped 1 base and J dropped 4; count of bases not matched to a gene: 7. The V gene's germline CDR1 is MNHNS and CDR2 SASEGT. This CDR3 spans 16 amino acids.

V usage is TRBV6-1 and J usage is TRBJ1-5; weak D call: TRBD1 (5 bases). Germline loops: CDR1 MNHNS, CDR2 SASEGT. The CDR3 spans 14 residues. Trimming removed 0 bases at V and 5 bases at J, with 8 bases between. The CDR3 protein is CASSEAPGDQPQHF. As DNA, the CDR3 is TGTGCCAGCAGTGAAGCGCCGGGGGATCAGCCCCAGCATTTT.

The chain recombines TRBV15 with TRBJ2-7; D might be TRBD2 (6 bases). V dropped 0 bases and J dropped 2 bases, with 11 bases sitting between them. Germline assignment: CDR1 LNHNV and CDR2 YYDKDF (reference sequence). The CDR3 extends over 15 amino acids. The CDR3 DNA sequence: TGTGCCACCAGCAGAGAAGGTGGGGGGACCTACGAGCAGTACTTC. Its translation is CATSREGGGTYEQYF.

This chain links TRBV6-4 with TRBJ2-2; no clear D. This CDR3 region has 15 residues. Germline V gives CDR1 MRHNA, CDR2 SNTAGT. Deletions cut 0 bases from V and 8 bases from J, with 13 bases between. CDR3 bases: TGTGCCAGCAGTGACTCGGCTGGAGAAGCGGGGGAGCTGTTTTTT. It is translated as CASSDSAGEAGELFF.

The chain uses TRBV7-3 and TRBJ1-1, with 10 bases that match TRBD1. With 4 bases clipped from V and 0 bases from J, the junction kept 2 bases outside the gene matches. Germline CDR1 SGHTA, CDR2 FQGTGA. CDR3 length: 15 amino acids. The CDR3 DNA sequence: TGTGCCAGCAGCTCGACAGGGGGCCTGAACACTGAAGCTTTCTTT. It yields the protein CASSSTGGLNTEAFF.

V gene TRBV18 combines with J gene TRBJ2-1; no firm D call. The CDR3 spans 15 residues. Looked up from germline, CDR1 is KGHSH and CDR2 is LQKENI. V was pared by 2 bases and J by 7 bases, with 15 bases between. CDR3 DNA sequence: TGTGCCAGCTCACCATCTAGTCTGAAGGAGAATGAGCAGTTCTTC. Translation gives CASSPSSLKENEQFF.

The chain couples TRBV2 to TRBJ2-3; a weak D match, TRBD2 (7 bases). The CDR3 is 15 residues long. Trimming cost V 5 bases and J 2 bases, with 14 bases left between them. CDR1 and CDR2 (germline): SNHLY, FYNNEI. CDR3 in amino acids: CASSLQGGTTDTQYF. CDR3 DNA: TGTGCCAGCAGTTTACAGGGAGGGACCACAGATACGCAGTATTTT.

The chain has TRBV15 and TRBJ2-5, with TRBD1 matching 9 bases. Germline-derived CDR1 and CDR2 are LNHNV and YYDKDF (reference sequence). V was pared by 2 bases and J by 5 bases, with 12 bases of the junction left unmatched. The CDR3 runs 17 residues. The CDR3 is CATSRSEPGQGGETQYF. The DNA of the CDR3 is TGTGCCACCAGCAGATCAGAACCGGGACAGGGTGGGGAGACCCAGTACTTC.

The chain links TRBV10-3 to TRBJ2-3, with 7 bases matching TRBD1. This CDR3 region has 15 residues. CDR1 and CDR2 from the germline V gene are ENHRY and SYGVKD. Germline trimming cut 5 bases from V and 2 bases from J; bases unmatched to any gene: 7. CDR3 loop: CAISIRDSLTDTQYF. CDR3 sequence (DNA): TGTGCCATCAGTATCCGGGACAGCCTCACAGATACGCAGTATTTT.

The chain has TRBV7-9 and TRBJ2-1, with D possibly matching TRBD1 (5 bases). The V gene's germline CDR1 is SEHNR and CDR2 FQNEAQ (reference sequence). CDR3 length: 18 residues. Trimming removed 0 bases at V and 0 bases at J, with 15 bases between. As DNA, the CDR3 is TGTGCCAGCAGCTTAGCTACGGACACAATGAGCTCCTACAATGAGCAGTTCTTC. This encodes CASSLATDTMSSYNEQFF.

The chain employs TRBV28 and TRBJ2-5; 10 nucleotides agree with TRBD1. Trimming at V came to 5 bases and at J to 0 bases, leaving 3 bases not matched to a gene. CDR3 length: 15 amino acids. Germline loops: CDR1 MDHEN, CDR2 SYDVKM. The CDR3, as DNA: TGTGCCAGCAGTCCCGGACAGGGGGACCAAGAGACCCAGTACTTC. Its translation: CASSPGQGDQETQYF.

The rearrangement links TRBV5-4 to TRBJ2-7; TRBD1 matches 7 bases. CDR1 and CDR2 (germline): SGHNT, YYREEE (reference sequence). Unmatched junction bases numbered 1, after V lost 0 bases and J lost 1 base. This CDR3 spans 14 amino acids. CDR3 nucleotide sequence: TGTGCCAGCAGCTTGGGGGACAGATCCTACGAGCAGTACTTC. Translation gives CASSLGDRSYEQYF.

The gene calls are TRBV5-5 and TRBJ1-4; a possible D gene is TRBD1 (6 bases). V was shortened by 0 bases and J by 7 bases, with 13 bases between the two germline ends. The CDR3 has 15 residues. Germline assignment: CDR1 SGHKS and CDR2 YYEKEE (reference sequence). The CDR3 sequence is CASSLDSVTGEKLFF. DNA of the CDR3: TGTGCCAGCAGCTTGGATTCCGTGACAGGTGAAAAACTGTTTTTT.

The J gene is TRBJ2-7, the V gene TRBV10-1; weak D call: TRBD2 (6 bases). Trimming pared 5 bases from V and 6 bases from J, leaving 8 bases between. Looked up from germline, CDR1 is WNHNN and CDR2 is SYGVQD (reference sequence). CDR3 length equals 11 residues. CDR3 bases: TGCGCCAGCAGTTCCGGGGGCGAGCAGTACTTC. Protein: CASSSGGEQYF.

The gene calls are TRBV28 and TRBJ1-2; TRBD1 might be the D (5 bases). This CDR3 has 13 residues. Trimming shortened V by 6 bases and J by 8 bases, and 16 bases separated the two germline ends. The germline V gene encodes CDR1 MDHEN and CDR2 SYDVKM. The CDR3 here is CASSVDSREGYTF. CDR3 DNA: TGTGCCAGCAGCGTCGACAGTCGGGAGGGCTACACCTTC.

CDR3 sequence (DNA): TGTGCCAGCAGTCGCAGCGGCCAAACTAATGAAAAACTGTTTTTT. Protein: CASSRSGQTNEKLFF. This chain uses TRBV6-1 with TRBJ1-4; unclear D gene. Trimming removed 5 bases from V and 1 base from J, with 11 bases in between. Per germline, CDR1 MNHNS and CDR2 SASEGT. The CDR3 extends over 15 amino acids.

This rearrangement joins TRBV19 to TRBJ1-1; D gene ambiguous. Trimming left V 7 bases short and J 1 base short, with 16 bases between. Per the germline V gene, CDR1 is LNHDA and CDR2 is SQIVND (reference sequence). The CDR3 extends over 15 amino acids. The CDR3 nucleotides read TGTGCCAGTATGGTCTCCGCTCTATCGAACACTGAAGCTTTCTTT. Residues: CASMVSALSNTEAFF.

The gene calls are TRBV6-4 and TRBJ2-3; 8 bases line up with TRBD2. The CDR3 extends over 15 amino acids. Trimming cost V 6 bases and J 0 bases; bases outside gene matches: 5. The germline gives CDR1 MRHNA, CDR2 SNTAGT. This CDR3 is CASSPAGDSTDTQYF. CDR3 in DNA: TGTGCCAGCAGCCCAGCGGGGGATAGCACAGATACGCAGTATTTT.

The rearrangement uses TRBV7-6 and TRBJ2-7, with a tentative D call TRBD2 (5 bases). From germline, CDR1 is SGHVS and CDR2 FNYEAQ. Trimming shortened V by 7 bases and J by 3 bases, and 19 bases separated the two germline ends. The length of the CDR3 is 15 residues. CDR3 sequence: CASNVGGRRDYEQYF. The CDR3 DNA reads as TGTGCCAGCAACGTAGGAGGCCGAAGGGACTACGAGCAGTACTTC.

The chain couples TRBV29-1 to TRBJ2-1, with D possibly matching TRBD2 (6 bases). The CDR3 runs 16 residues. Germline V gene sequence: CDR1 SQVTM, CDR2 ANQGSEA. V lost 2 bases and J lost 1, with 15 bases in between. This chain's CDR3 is CSVELVGGTSYNEQFF. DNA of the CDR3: TGCAGCGTTGAATTAGTGGGAGGTACATCCTACAATGAGCAGTTCTTC.

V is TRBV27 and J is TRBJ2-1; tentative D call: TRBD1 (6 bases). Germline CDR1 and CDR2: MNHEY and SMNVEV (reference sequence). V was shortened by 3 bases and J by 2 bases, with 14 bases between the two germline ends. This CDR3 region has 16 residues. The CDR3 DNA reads TGTGCCAGCAGTTTTGGAAGACAGGTTACCTACAATGAGCAGTTCTTC. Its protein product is CASSFGRQVTYNEQFF.

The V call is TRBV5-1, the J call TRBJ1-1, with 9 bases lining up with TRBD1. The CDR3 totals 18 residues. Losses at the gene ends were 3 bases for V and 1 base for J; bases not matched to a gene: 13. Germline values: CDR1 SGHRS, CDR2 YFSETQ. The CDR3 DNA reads TGCGCCAGCAGCTACGAACAGGGGGCCGGTTTGGCGAACACTGAAGCTTTCTTT. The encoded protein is CASSYEQGAGLANTEAFF.